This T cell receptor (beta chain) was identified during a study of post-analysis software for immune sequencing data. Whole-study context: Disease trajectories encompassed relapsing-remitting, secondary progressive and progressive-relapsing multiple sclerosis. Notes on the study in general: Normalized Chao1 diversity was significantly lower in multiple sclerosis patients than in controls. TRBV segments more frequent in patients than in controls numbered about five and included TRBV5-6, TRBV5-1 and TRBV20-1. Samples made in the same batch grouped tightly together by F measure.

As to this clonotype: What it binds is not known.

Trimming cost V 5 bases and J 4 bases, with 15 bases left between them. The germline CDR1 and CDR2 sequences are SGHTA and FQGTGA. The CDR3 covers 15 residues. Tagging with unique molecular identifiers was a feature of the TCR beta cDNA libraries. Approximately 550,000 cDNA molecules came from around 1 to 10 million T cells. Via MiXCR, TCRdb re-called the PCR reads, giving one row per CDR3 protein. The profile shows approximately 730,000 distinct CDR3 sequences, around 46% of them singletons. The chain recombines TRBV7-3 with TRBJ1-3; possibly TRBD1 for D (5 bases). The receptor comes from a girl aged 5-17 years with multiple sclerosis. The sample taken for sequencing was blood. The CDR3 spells CASSTRGGYGNTIYF. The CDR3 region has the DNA TGTGCCAGCAGCACCCGGGGGGGGTACGGAAACACCATATATTTT.